Listed here are 23 T cell receptor beta chains from one sample, sequenced in a study of blood T cell repertoires in COVID-19. Profiling relied on immunoSEQ multiplex PCR, and the TCRdb table lists in-frame clones only, not all of them. The sample consists of around 76,000 clones, 65% to 90% of them appearing once. What was sequenced was peripheral blood. The receptors shown here come from a man aged 30-40 years with COVID-19, enrolled during active disease.

This chain connects TRBV28 to TRBJ2-7; 9 bases align to TRBD2. Losses at the gene ends were 0 bases for V and 6 bases for J; bases not matched to a gene: 6. Germline CDR1 is MDHEN and CDR2 is SYDVKM. The CDR3 loop spans 15 amino acids. CDR3 in amino acids: CASSLWRGGFGEQYF. CDR3 coding DNA: TGTGCCAGCAGTTTATGGCGGGGGGGGTTCGGCGAGCAGTACTTC.

J is TRBJ1-5 and V is TRBV28; TRBD1 is a possible D gene (5 bases). The germline CDR1 and CDR2 sequences are MDHEN and SYDVKM. The CDR3 is 15 residues long. Trimming cost V 6 bases and J 4 bases, with 16 bases left between them. The DNA of the CDR3 is TGTGCCAGCAGCTTCCTATGGGGGGAGAATCAGCCCCAGCATTTT. This encodes CASSFLWGENQPQHF.

This clone was detected only a few times. The chain couples TRBV24-1 to TRBJ2-1, with 7 bases that match TRBD1. The CDR3 has 15 residues. Germline V gives CDR1 KGHDR, CDR2 SFDVKD. V dropped 6 bases and J dropped 5; count of bases not matched to a gene: 9. In nucleotides, the CDR3 is TGTGCCACCAGTCCCCAGGGACAGCCTAACAATGAGCAGTTCTTC. This codes for CATSPQGQPNNEQFF.

Only a few counts were recorded for this clone. This chain uses TRBV2 with TRBJ1-5, with TRBD1 matching over 12 bases. Germline values: CDR1 SNHLY, CDR2 FYNNEI. Trimming removed 6 bases from V and 1 base from J; junction bases left unmatched: 4. The length of the CDR3 is 16 residues. The CDR3 sequence is CASSRDRGRSNQPQHF. The CDR3 DNA is TGTGCCAGCAGCCGGGACAGGGGGCGAAGCAATCAGCCCCAGCATTTT.

The chain uses TRBV10-3 and TRBJ1-2, with a weak D call TRBD1 (5 bases). From germline, CDR1 is ENHRY and CDR2 SYGVKD. The V end lost 0 bases, the J end lost 4 bases, and 6 bases lay between the germline ends. The CDR3 loop spans 13 amino acids. CDR3 region: CAISESRGYGYTF. The CDR3, as DNA: TGTGCCATCAGTGAGTCAAGGGGCTATGGCTACACCTTC.

The CDR3 sequence: CASSRTGGFQETQYF. CDR3 coding DNA: TGTGCCAGCAGCCGGACAGGGGGCTTCCAAGAGACCCAGTACTTC. The rearrangement links TRBV6-5 to TRBJ2-5, with TRBD1 matching 11 bases. The ends lost 6 bases at V and 1 base at J; junction bases unmatched: 4. CDR3 length equals 15 residues. Looked up from germline, CDR1 is MNHEY and CDR2 is SVGAGI.

This clone occurred once. The chain uses TRBV19 and TRBJ2-1; 11 bases match TRBD2. Per the germline V gene, CDR1 is LNHDA and CDR2 is SQIVND (reference sequence). V lost 3 bases, J lost 7 bases, and 11 bases stayed unmatched. The CDR3 loop spans 17 amino acids. The CDR3 here is CASSMPSGRRIVNEQFF. CDR3 nucleotide sequence: TGTGCCAGTAGTATGCCTAGCGGGAGGAGAATAGTGAATGAGCAGTTCTTC.

This chain connects TRBV24-1 to TRBJ2-7, with D maybe TRBD1 (5 bases). This CDR3 has 11 amino acids. From germline, CDR1 is KGHDR and CDR2 SFDVKD. V lost 4 bases and J lost 5, with 5 bases in between. The CDR3 bases are TGTGCCACCAGTGAGGGGCACGAGCAGTACTTC. This encodes CATSEGHEQYF.

V gene TRBV5-4 combines with J gene TRBJ2-6, with TRBD1 matching over 7 bases. Unmatched junction bases numbered 13, after V lost 4 bases and J lost 0 bases. CDR1 SGHNT and CDR2 YYREEE come from the germline V gene (reference sequence). This CDR3 is 19 amino acids long. Written as DNA, the CDR3 is TGTGCCAGCAGCGGAAAGGGACAGACTTCCTACTCTGGGGCCAACGTCCTGACTTTC. Protein sequence: CASSGKGQTSYSGANVLTF.

There are a few counts of this clone. The chain recombines TRBV6-5 with TRBJ1-1; no definite D call. CDR3 size: 14 residues. The ends were cut back, 0 bases at V and 3 bases at J, with 8 bases in the middle. Germline CDR1 reads MNHEY; CDR2 reads SVGAGI. This CDR3 reads CASSYSPDYTEAFF. The CDR3 DNA sequence: TGTGCCAGCAGTTACTCCCCAGATTACACTGAAGCTTTCTTT.

In this sample, this clone turned up a few times. The J gene is TRBJ2-5, the V gene TRBV6-6, with 7 bases fitting TRBD2. Germline values: CDR1 MNHNY, CDR2 SVGAGI (reference sequence). This CDR3 spans 13 amino acids. Unmatched junction bases numbered 1, after V lost 5 bases and J lost 1 base. The CDR3 DNA is TGTGCCAGCAGTCGGGAGGCCCAAGAGACCCAGTACTTC. It specifies CASSREAQETQYF.

The chain joins TRBV5-8 to TRBJ2-5, with 9 bases matching TRBD2. J lost 1 base, V lost 1 base, and 8 bases had no gene match. From germline, CDR1 is SGHTS and CDR2 YDEGEE. The CDR3 has 17 amino acids. Here the CDR3 reads CASSLHFSGGRQETQYF. The CDR3 region has the DNA TGTGCCAGCAGCTTGCATTTTAGCGGGGGACGCCAAGAGACCCAGTACTTC.

The chain joins TRBV3-1 (or the pseudogene TRBV3-2) to TRBJ1-5; TRBD1 is a possible D gene (5 bases). Between the trimmed V and J ends, which lost 0 bases and 4 bases, there was a span of 7 bases. This CDR3 has 14 residues. Germline values: CDR1 LGHDT, CDR2 YNNKEL (reference sequence). DNA of the CDR3: TGTGCCAGCAGCCAAGACGCAGGGAATCAGCCCCAGCATTTT. Protein: CASSQDAGNQPQHF.

The chain uses TRBV7-8 and TRBJ1-6, with 11 bases lining up with TRBD1. The CDR3 has 15 residues. The germline V gene encodes CDR1 SGHVS and CDR2 FQNEAQ. Trimming removed 5 bases from V and 9 bases from J; junction bases left unmatched: 6. In DNA form, the CDR3 reads TGTGCCAGCAGCCAAGGACAGGGGGCGGGTTCACCCCTCCACTTT. Amino acids: CASSQGQGAGSPLHF.

As concerns this clone: A much larger clone lies a single base off, so this may be a read error. The V gene is TRBV7-3, the J gene TRBJ2-1; TRBD2 matches 13 bases. The ends lost 5 bases at V and 6 bases at J; junction bases unmatched: 4. The CDR3 runs 15 residues. The germline gives CDR1 SGHTA, CDR2 FQGTGA. The chain's CDR3 is CASSPGLAGANEQFF. CDR3 DNA: TGTGCCAGCAGCCCCGGACTAGCGGGAGCCAATGAGCAGTTCTTC. The whole variable domain, remainder taken from reference TRBV7-3 and TRBJ2-1, is GAGVSQTPSNKVTEKGKYVELRCDPISGHTALYWYRQSLGQGPEFLIYFQGTGAADDSGLPNDRFFAVRPEGSVSTLKIQRTERGDSAVYLCASSPGLAGANEQFFGPGTRLTVL.

This sequence joins TRBV5-4 and TRBJ2-5, with D maybe TRBD2 (6 bases). The length of the CDR3 is 14 residues. Germline CDR1 is SGHNT and CDR2 is YYREEE (reference sequence). Trimming removed 6 bases at V and 5 bases at J, with 17 bases between. The DNA of the CDR3 is TGTGCCAGCACTACCGGGACTCAACATGAGACCCAGTACTTC. Protein: CASTTGTQHETQYF.

The rearrangement links TRBV4-3 to TRBJ1-1; TRBD1 matches 7 bases. Per the germline V gene, CDR1 is LGHNA and CDR2 is YSLEER. CDR3 length: 15 amino acids. Unmatched junction bases numbered 7, after V lost 6 bases and J lost 0 bases. CDR3 nucleotides: TGCGCCAGCAGTAAGACAGGGAGTATGAACACTGAAGCTTTCTTT. Translation gives CASSKTGSMNTEAFF.

This chain uses TRBV24-1 with TRBJ2-5, with 7 bases matching TRBD1. The CDR3 length is 15 residues. Germline V lookup: CDR1 KGHDR, CDR2 SFDVKD. V gave up 0 bases and J gave up 3 bases; unmatched junction bases: 3. The CDR3: CATSDLGTEKETQYF. As DNA, the CDR3 is TGTGCCACCAGTGATTTGGGGACAGAAAAAGAGACCCAGTACTTC.

The chain is built from TRBV6-5 and TRBJ2-4; TRBD1 matches 8 bases. The CDR3 is 11 residues long. Germline V gene sequence: CDR1 MNHEY, CDR2 SVGAGI. The V segment lost 6 bases and the J segment 15 bases; nucleotides outside the gene matches: 7. CDR3 protein: CASSLGQGGYF. DNA for the CDR3: TGTGCCAGCAGCCTAGGACAGGGAGGGTACTTC.

The chain recombines TRBV7-3 with TRBJ2-3, with TRBD2 matching over 12 bases. Germline loops: CDR1 SGHTA, CDR2 FQGTGA. V dropped 4 bases and J dropped 3; count of bases not matched to a gene: 2. The CDR3 loop spans 15 amino acids. The CDR3 loop reads CASSSTSGRTDTQYF. The DNA of the CDR3 is TGTGCCAGCAGCTCAACTAGCGGGAGGACAGATACGCAGTATTTT.

This chain links TRBV7-3 with TRBJ1-2; 7 nucleotides agree with TRBD1. Germline values: CDR1 SGHTA, CDR2 FQGTGA. V shed 4 bases, J shed 5 bases, and the junction held 7 bases outside the gene matches. The CDR3 has 14 amino acids. The CDR3 is CASSSTGTEYGYTF. The CDR3 DNA is TGTGCCAGCAGCTCAACCGGGACAGAATATGGCTACACCTTC.

The V and J genes are TRBV6-5 and TRBJ1-5; unclear D gene. V was trimmed by 4 bases and J by 1 base, leaving 11 bases between them. The CDR3 totals 15 residues. Germline loops: CDR1 MNHEY, CDR2 SVGAGI. CDR3 region: CASSSTGPSNQPQHF. The CDR3 DNA follows: TGTGCCAGCAGTTCCACTGGGCCAAGCAATCAGCCCCAGCATTTT.

The rearrangement links TRBV13 to TRBJ2-2; 14 bases match TRBD2. J lost 2 bases, V lost 5 bases, and 7 bases had no gene match. The CDR3 runs 18 residues. The germline CDR1 and CDR2 sequences are PRHDT and FYEKMQ (reference sequence). CDR3 in amino acids: CASSGPGLAGENTGELFF. The CDR3 DNA reads TGTGCCAGCAGCGGACCGGGACTAGCGGGAGAAAACACCGGGGAGCTGTTTTTT.